Listed below are T cell receptor beta chains from one sample, sequenced in a study of PD-1 blockade in classical Hodgkin lymphoma. TCRdb's table, derived via immunoSEQ multiplex PCR, lists solely in-frame clones and lacks some. The sample lists over 75,000 clones; 90% were seen once. The sample consisted of peripheral blood mononuclear cells (PBMCs), taken before the fourth cycle of nivolumab. The receptors originated from a human donor with classical Hodgkin lymphoma. Both conserved end residues are part of each CDR3. A D gene is named only where the DNA matches it firmly. The size field is filled for only some rows; it gives once, few, many or a size class.

CDR3 length,V gene,clone size,J gene,D gene,CDR3 protein,CDR3 DNA
12,TRBV5-6,-,TRBJ2-1,-,CASSFSDDEQFF,TGTGCCAGCAGCTTCAGTGACGATGAGCAGTTCTTC
14,TRBV7-7,-,TRBJ2-3,TRBD1,CASSPRTGVDTQYF,TGTGCCAGCAGCCCTCGTACAGGGGTAGATACGCAGTATTTT
14,TRBV7-2,-,TRBJ1-5,-,CASSLPGPTQPQHF,TGTGCCAGCAGCTTACCCGGACCCACTCAGCCCCAGCATTTT
13,TRBV5-4,-,TRBJ1-2,-,CASSRDRDYGYTF,TGTGCCAGCAGCAGGGACCGGGACTATGGCTACACCTTC
13,TRBV11-2,once,TRBJ2-5,-,CASSLERHGTQYF,TGTGCCAGCAGCTTGGAGAGACACGGGACCCAGTACTTC
15,TRBV7-3,-,TRBJ2-5,-,CASSLTGGGLETQYF,TGTGCCAGCAGCTTAACGGGAGGGGGCCTGGAGACCCAGTACTTC
15,TRBV18,-,TRBJ2-2,-,CASSPPWGNTGELFF,TGTGCCAGCTCACCACCGTGGGGGAACACCGGGGAGCTGTTTTTT
15,TRBV7-9,-,TRBJ2-3,-,CASRDYTSSTDTQYF,TGTGCCAGCAGAGATTATACCTCTAGCACAGATACGCAGTATTTT
23,TRBV5-3,-,TRBJ1-4,TRBD1,CARPSGDHIFEGARLATNEKLFF,TGTGCCAGACCATCCGGAGACCACATTTTCGAGGGGGCTCGGCTTGCAACTAATGAAAAACTGTTTTTT
16,TRBV7-8,few,TRBJ2-3,TRBD1,CASSLPGTGVSDTQYF,TGTGCCAGCAGCTTACCCGGGACAGGGGTCTCAGATACGCAGTATTTT
17,TRBV9,-,TRBJ2-3,TRBD2,CASSPRGGGVKADTQYF,TGTGCCAGCAGCCCCCGAGGTGGGGGGGTCAAAGCAGATACGCAGTATTTT
11,TRBV11-3,-,TRBJ2-3,-,CASRAEETQYF,TGTGCCAGCAGGGCGGAGGAAACGCAGTATTTT
16,TRBV11-2,once,TRBJ2-2,TRBD2,CASSLARQGGFGELFF,TGTGCCAGCAGCTTAGCGCGGCAGGGAGGGTTCGGGGAGCTGTTTTTT
14,TRBV5-1,-,TRBJ2-5,-,CASSLVDNQETQYF,TGCGCCAGCAGCTTGGTAGACAACCAAGAGACCCAGTACTTC
14,TRBV13,-,TRBJ2-7,TRBD1,CASNLGQGVYEQYF,TGTGCCAGCAATTTGGGACAGGGAGTATACGAGCAGTACTTC
14,TRBV9,-,TRBJ1-1,-,CASSVGLGNTEAFF,TGTGCCAGCAGCGTCGGGCTTGGGAACACTGAAGCTTTCTTT
14,TRBV2,-,TRBJ1-6,-,CASSGAPYNSPLHF,TGTGCCAGCAGTGGAGCGCCCTATAATTCACCCCTCCACTTT
13,TRBV7-2,-,TRBJ2-7,-,CASRLRQAMVQYF,TGTGCCAGCAGACTAAGACAGGCGATGGTGCAGTACTTC
15,TRBV18,-,TRBJ2-3,TRBD1,CASSRTGVSTDTQYF,TGTGCCAGCTCACGGACAGGGGTAAGCACAGATACGCAGTATTTT
14,TRBV4-3,-,TRBJ1-2,TRBD1,CASSRLGQISGYTF,TGCGCCAGCAGCCGACTGGGACAGATATCGGGCTACACCTTC
15,TRBV11-2,-,TRBJ2-3,TRBD1,CASSLTGGPSDTQYF,TGTGCCAGCAGCTTGACAGGGGGGCCGTCAGATACGCAGTATTTT